This TCR beta chain stems from a study of T cell repertoires in cytomegalovirus infection. Study outcomes and limitations: In two of eight donors, the top clonotype was HLA-C-restricted CMV-specific.

TCRdb reprocessed the reads via MiXCR and lists one record per CDR3 protein. The repertoire consists of more than 90,000 distinct CDR3 sequences, with about 9.5% occurring once and the leading ten covering over 25%. This CDR3 spans 18 amino acids. Per germline, CDR1 MNHEY and CDR2 SMNVEV (reference sequence). J lost 4 bases, V lost 5 bases, and 11 bases had no gene match. This clonotype was seen repeatedly, ten times or more. The antigen is undetermined. Sequencing used PBMCs, sequenced either directly or after in vitro stimulation (not recorded which). This chain connects TRBV27 to TRBJ2-2; 12 nucleotides line up with TRBD2. The clonotype originates from a human donor in good health (CMV status not recorded). Some clones in this sample may be carry-over from other donors' samples. CDR3 in DNA: TGTGCCAGCAGTGGCAGAATGACTAGCGGGAGAGTCACCGGGGAGCTGTTTTTT. Translation: CASSGRMTSGRVTGELFF.